This T cell receptor (beta chain) was captured in a study of cytomegalovirus exposure and HLA in healthy donors (dated by TCRdb to 2016 to 2017). Notes on the research overall: An earlier analysis of under 600 of the donors reported roughly 270 Gb of sequence data and 100 million to 140 million unique TCR beta sequences from 150 million to 200 million T cells. In the later analysis, no new phenotypic data were used to find candidate immune exposures; instead, reliance was placed on TCR beta sequences and their occurrence across donors. Typing coverage differed by locus: A, B, C, DRB1 and DQB1 were typed in roughly 620-630 donors, DQA1 in about 510, DPA1 in around 580, and DPB1 in 400 to 480. To study patterns of TCR occurrence, a later analysis re-analyzed previously published TCR beta repertoires from around 660 donors and added high-resolution HLA genotyping. To predict cytomegalovirus infection status, the study brought together high-throughput TCR immunosequencing, statistical association of individual TCRs with disease status, and machine learning. Among 350 to 400 genotyped donors of the cohort, an average of approximately 250,000 unique TCR beta nucleotide sequences were sequenced per donor, roughly a sixth of them non-productive. An earlier analysis of about 620 of the donors applied high-throughput TCR beta sequencing to assess whether each TCR beta V gene segment acted as functional or pseudogenic. About five DR-DQ haplotypes were treated as single units for association and clustering because of strong linkage in the cohort. Donor age, sex, ethnicity and CMV serostatus were compiled alongside the repertoire data. In addition to the first cohort of around 670 subjects, a separate validation cohort of 120 different subjects was used. A later genetic analysis used genome-wide SNP genotypes for about 65% of the roughly 700 donors, treating that subset as a discovery cohort. The T cell repertoires of under 700 subjects were profiled by immunosequencing and related to cytomegalovirus serostatus. An early release that covered fewer than 800 HLA-typed donors contained about 300 gigabases of sequencing data and tens of millions of unique TCR sequences. HLA typing covered class I and class II loci at four-digit resolution. All discovery cohort repertoires had been generated using a single sequencing platform. The study aimed to test whether cataloging public T cell receptors could reveal signatures of past pathogen exposure. Among the roughly 370 genotyped donors, about 83% belonged to the genetic ancestry cluster associated with self-reported Caucasian donors.

To prepare the library, the immunoSEQ multiplex PCR assay was applied. A mixture of 60 forward primers for TCR Vbeta segments and 13 reverse primers for TCR Jbeta segments was used in the multiplex PCR. The CDR3 region of rearranged TCR beta genes was amplified from genomic DNA by a multiplex PCR assay. Amplified TCR beta libraries were sequenced as 87-base-pair reads on the Illumina HiSeq System. The authors' analysis ran thus. A later analysis tallied approximately 87 million unique TCR beta chains across the 640 or so repertoires, and approximately 11 million of those chains were shared by two or more donors. A nearest-neighbor algorithm error-corrected the raw reads and collapsed the reads into unique sequences, merging closely related sequences to remove PCR and sequencing errors. Alignment of CDR3 sequences to IMGT reference sequences was used to assign V, D and J gene segments. Each retained sequence needed at least a six-nucleotide match to both a V gene segment and a J gene segment. Rearrangements were classified as productive when the CDR3 lacked stop codons and remained in frame with V and J, and all other rearrangements were classified as non-productive. CDR3 was defined according to IMGT convention as the region running from the second conserved V-encoded cysteine to the conserved J-encoded phenylalanine. The earlier analysis of some 600 of the donors excluded sequences that lacked an unambiguous match to a single V gene segment. An earlier analysis of around 600 of the donors classified V segments as functional when productive rearrangements were above 56.7% and as segregating when the standard deviation between donors was above 5%. To diagnose cytomegalovirus status from the catalog of TCR beta chain sequences, a statistical classification framework was built. V and J gene assignment, in a later analysis, came from comparing TCR nucleotide sequences with IMGT/GENE-DB human TR gene sequences. A later analysis assigned CDR3 sequences and most-parsimonious VDJ recombination scenarios with the TCRdist pipeline. In a later analysis, each TCR beta chain was defined by its CDR3 amino acid sequence together with its V-gene family, and reads without a unique V-gene family were excluded. To address suspected cross-contamination and a sequencing artifact, a later analysis removed some 620 highly shared, low-generation-probability nucleotide sequences. In a later analysis, a clonal expansion index was calculated for each public chain from normalized within-repertoire ranks of inferred template counts. In a later analysis, generation probabilities were computed using a VDJ recombination model fitted to out-of-frame rearrangements, and the results were checked against IGoR. In a later analysis, hypergeometric tests were used to score TCR-TCR, TCR-HLA and TCR-CMV co-occurrence, with a repertoire-size bias correction applied to TCR pairs. A later analysis estimated false discovery rates by permuting HLA or CMV assignments 20 times. A later analysis grouped co-occurring TCRs with DBSCAN, adding TCRdist sequence similarity when clustering within HLA-allele-positive subsets. Co-occurrence clustering excluded repertoires with fewer than 30,000 or more than 120,000 public chains, plus five with anomalous nucleotide sharing. TCRdb limited this immuneACCESS table to in-frame rearrangements with V and J called. A share of clones is missing; checked studies link under half to unresolved V genes, and the rest is unexplained. From that table come the V and J calls and clone size; the DNA was used to work out D and trimming. Within this sample are 150,000 to 200,000 clones, with roughly 80% of them counted one time only. Of the sample, 2.2% is held by the ten largest clones.

The CDR3 covers 15 residues, taking in both the cysteine and the phenylalanine. Only CDR3 DNA remains: 45 bases, in frame from the first base. The germline V gene yields MNHEY for CDR1 and SVGAGI for CDR2. Relative to germline, V is missing 2 bases and J is missing 8 bases, with 11 bases of the junction outside any gene match. The cohort was made up of hundreds of healthy bone marrow donors. All cohort members were sampled while nominally healthy, although unrecorded immune exposures were likely present. The donor was CMV seropositive and belonged to the group of around 300 seropositive cohort members. A peripheral blood sample was collected from each donor, and TCR beta sequencing was performed on peripheral blood mononuclear cells. Genomic DNA was extracted from the blood cell samples with the Qiagen DNeasy Blood Extraction Kit. Details on this clone: Its antigen is not yet known. No base qualities exist here, and no much larger clone lies one base off it.

On the study overall, not on this receptor specifically: In the study, around 150 TCR beta chains were listed as associated with cytomegalovirus. Only TCR beta chains were sequenced in this cohort, and the absence of alpha or paired-chain data limited detectable features. Some IMGT-functional V segments, including TRBV6-2 and TRBV6-3, could not be distinguished by the 87-base-pair reads and were therefore excluded. At a false discovery rate of 0.05, a later analysis linked 16,000 or so TCR beta sequences to specific HLA alleles. An earlier analysis of approximately 590 of the donors showed that most TCR beta V segments appeared in productive rearrangements either about 87% or about 30% of the time, which broadly matched IMGT annotations. It was suggested by the authors that the approach could potentially be generalized to other disease states and immunological phenotypes. When HLA alleles, especially DR and DQ, strongly co-occurred, attributing TCR associations to individual alleles was difficult. In a later analysis, the rate of TCR association differed among HLA loci, with DRB1 alleles having the most associated TCRs and HLA-C alleles having the fewest. The classifier was reported to diagnose cytomegalovirus status with high specificity and sensitivity in both the original and validation cohorts. In a later genetic analysis, a missense DCLRE1C variant was associated with V-gene and J-gene trimming of TCR beta chains, and the association was replicated in an independent cohort. Most CMV-associated TCR beta chains appeared to be HLA-restricted in a later analysis, and the HLA associations seemed to be driven largely by CMV exposure. Most TCR sequences were seen in very few donors, while some public TCRs were found in many individuals. Roughly uniform sequencing depth across donors was assumed in presence/absence analyses, although this assumption may not hold. In vitro tests confirmed that three of the cytomegalovirus-associated TCR beta chains recognize cytomegalovirus antigens. Linkage disequilibrium might explain the correlated functional status among segregating V segments, but an unknown experimental factor could not be ruled out. Compared with the roughly 670-donor mean, donors in an Asian-associated ancestry cluster had fewer N-insertions in productive TCRs, according to a later genetic analysis. A further reported finding was that TCR beta sequences accurately predicted the HLA-A and HLA-B alleles for most subjects in the first cohort. In a later analysis, several top co-occurrence clusters were reported to appear linked to parvovirus B19, influenza, CMV and Epstein-Barr virus. Because counts were too low, 15 to 20 rarely observed V segments, including chromosome 9 orphons, were excluded from the earlier analysis of several hundred of the donors. Because HLA typing was unavailable for some donors at each locus, only the typed subset was used in association tests. In a later analysis, HLA-associated TCR beta chains showed more clonal expansion and lower generation probabilities than non-associated chains that were equally common. CMV serostatus was the only immune exposure information available for the cohort. The sequencing pipeline was judged likely to have produced a cluster of highly shared sequence variants as a technical artifact.

In this chain, TRBV6-5 is recombined with TRBJ1-2; 7 central bases correspond to TRBD1. Sequenced material: PBMCs. The sequence derives from a man aged 50 or older in good health and CMV-seropositive. The DNA sequence follows: TGTGCCAGCAGTTACAGGCCCAAGACAGGGCACGGCTACACCTTC. Translated, this is CASSYRPKTGHGYTF.